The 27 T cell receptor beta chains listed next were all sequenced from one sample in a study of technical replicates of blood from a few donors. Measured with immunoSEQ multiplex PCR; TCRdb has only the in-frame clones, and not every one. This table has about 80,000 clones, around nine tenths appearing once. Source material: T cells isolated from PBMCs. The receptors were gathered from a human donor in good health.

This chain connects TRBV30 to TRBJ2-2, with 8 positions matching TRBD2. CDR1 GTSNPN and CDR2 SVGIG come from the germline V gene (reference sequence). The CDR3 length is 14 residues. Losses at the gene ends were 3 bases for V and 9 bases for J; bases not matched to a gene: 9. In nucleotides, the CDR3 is TGTGCCTGGAGAGACGGGAGGGGGGGGCGGGAGCTGTTTTTT. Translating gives CAWRDGRGGRELFF.

CDR3 coding DNA: TGTGCCAGCAGCCTCCAAGAGACCCAGTACTTC. Translation gives CASSLQETQYF. The chain recombines TRBV11-1 with TRBJ2-5; no reliable D call. There are 11 residues in the CDR3. The germline V gene has CDR1 SGHAT and CDR2 FQDESV (reference sequence). Trimming took 5 bases from V and 1 from J, leaving 2 bases between them.

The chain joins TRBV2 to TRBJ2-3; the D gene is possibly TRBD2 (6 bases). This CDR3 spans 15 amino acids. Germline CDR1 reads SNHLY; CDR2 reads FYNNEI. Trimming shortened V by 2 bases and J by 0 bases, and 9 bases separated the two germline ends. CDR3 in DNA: TGTGCCAGCAGTGAACGTCGGGGGAGCACAGATACGCAGTATTTT. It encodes CASSERRGSTDTQYF. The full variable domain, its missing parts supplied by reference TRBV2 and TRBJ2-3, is EPEVTQTPSHQVTQMGQEVILRCVPISNHLYFYWYRQILGQKVEFLVSFYNNEISEKSEIFDDQFSVERPDGSNFTLKIRSTKLEDSAMYFCASSERRGSTDTQYFGPGTRLTVL.

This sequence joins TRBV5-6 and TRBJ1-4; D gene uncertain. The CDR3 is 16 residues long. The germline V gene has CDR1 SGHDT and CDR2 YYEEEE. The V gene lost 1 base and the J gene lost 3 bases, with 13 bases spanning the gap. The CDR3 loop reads CASSLMAVGSNEKLFF. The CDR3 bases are TGTGCCAGCAGCTTGATGGCGGTTGGATCTAATGAAAAACTGTTTTTT.

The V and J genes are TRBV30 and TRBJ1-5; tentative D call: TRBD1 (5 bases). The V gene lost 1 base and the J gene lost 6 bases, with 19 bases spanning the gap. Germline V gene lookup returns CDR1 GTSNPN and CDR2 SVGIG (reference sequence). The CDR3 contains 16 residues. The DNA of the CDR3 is TGTGCCTGGAGTGGAGGTGGCAGGGCTAACAGTCAGCCCCAGCATTTT. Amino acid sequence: CAWSGGGRANSQPQHF.

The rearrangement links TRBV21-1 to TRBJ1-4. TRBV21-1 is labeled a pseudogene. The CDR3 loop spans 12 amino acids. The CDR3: CASSKRAGKLFF. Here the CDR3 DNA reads TGTGCCAGCAGCAAAAGAGCGGGAAAACTGTTTTTT.

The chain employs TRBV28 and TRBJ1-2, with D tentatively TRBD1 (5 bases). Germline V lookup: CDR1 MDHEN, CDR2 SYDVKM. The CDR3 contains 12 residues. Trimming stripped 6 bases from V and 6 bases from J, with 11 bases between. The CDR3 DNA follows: TGTGCCAGCAGACACCCCAGGGATGGCTACACCTTC. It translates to CASRHPRDGYTF.

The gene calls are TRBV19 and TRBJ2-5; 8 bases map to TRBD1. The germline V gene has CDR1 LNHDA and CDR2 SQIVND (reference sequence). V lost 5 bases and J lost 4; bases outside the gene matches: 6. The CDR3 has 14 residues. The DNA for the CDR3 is TGTGCCAGTAGTCATCTGACAGGGGCAGAGACCCAGTACTTC. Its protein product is CASSHLTGAETQYF.

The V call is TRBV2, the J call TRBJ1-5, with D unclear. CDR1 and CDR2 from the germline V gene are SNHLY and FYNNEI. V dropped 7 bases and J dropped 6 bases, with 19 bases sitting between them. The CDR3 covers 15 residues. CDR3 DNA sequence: TGTGCCAGCATCGGCGGGCGAGGTAGGGCTCAGCCCCAGCATTTT. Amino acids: CASIGGRGRAQPQHF.

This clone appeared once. The CDR3 sequence: CASSGDMDTYEQYF. In DNA form, the CDR3 reads TGCGCCAGCAGTGGAGACATGGACACCTACGAGCAGTACTTC. V is TRBV10-1 and J is TRBJ2-7, with D possibly being TRBD1 (5 bases). This CDR3 spans 14 amino acids. Germline V CDR1 and CDR2: WNHNN, SYGVQD (reference sequence). Trimming removed 4 bases at V and 2 bases at J, with 12 bases between.

The CDR3 region has the DNA TGTGCCAGCAGCCACCGGGACAGGGGCTACGAGCAGTACTTC. Its translation is CASSHRDRGYEQYF. This chain links TRBV4-2 with TRBJ2-7, with 10 bases lining up with TRBD1. The CDR3 has 14 residues. From germline, CDR1 is LGHNA and CDR2 YNFKEQ. The J segment lost 3 bases and the V segment lost 3 bases, leaving 2 bases of the junction unmatched.

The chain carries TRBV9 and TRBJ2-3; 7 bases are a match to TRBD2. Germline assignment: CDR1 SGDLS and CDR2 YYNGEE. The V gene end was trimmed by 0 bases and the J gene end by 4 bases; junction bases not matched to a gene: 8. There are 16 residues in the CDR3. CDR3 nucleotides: TGTGCCAGCAGCGTAGTGGGGCGGGAGATCGCAGATACGCAGTATTTT. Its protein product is CASSVVGREIADTQYF.

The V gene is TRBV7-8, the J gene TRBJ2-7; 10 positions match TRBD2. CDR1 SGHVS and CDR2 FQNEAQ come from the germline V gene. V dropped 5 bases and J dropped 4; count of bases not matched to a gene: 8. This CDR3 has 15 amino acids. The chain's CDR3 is CASSPPGLAPYEQYF. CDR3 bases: TGTGCCAGCAGCCCGCCGGGACTAGCGCCGTACGAGCAGTACTTC. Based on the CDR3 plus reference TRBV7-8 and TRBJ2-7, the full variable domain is GAGVSQSPRYKVAKRGQDVALRCDPISGHVSLFWYQQALGQGPEFLTYFQNEAQLDKSGLPSDRFFAERPEGSVSTLKIQRTQQEDSAVYLCASSPPGLAPYEQYFGPGTRLTVT.

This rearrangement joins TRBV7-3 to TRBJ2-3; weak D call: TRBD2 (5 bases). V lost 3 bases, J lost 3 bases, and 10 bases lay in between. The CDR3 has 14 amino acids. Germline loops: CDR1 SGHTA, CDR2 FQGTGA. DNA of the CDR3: TGTGCCAGCAGCTTCCTAGCCAATACAGATACGCAGTATTTT. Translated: CASSFLANTDTQYF. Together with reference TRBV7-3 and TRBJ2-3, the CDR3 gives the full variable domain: GAGVSQTPSNKVTEKGKYVELRCDPISGHTALYWYRQSLGQGPEFLIYFQGTGAADDSGLPNDRFFAVRPEGSVSTLKIQRTERGDSAVYLCASSFLANTDTQYFGPGTRLTVL.

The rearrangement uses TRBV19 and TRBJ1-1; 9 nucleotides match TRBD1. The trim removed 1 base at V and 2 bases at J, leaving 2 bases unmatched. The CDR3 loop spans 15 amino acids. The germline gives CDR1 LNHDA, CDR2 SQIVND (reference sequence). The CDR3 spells CASSIGTGGNTEAFF. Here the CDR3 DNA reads TGTGCCAGTAGTATAGGTACAGGGGGCAACACTGAAGCTTTCTTT.

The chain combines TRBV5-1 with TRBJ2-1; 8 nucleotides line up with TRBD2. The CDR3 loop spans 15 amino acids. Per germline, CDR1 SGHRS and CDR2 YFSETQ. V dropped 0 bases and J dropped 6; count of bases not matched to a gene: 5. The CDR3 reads CASSLVISGTNEQFF. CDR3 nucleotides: TGCGCCAGCAGCTTGGTTATTAGCGGGACCAATGAGCAGTTCTTC.

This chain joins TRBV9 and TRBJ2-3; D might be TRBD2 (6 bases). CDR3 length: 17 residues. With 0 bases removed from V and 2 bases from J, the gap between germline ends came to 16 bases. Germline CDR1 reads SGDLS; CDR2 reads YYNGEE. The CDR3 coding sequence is TGTGCCAGCAGCGTAGGCGGCGGGGACGGGCCCACAGATACGCAGTATTTT. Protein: CASSVGGGDGPTDTQYF.

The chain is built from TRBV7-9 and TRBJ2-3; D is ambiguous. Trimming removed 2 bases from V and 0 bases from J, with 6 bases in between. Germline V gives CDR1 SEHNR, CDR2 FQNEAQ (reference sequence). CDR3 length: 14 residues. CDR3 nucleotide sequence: TGTGCCAGCAGCTTATTCACTAGCACAGATACGCAGTATTTT. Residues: CASSLFTSTDTQYF.

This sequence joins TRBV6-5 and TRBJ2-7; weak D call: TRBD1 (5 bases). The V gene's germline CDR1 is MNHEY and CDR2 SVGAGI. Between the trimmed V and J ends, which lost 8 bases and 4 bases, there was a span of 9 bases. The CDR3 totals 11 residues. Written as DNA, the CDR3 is TGTGCCAGCGGCAGGGAATACGAGCAGTACTTC. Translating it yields CASGREYEQYF.

The CDR3 loop is CASSPSLAKNIQYF. The CDR3 DNA follows: TGTGCCAGCAGCCCCTCTCTAGCCAAAAACATTCAGTACTTC. The chain couples TRBV6-5 to TRBJ2-4, with D uncertain. V lost 6 bases and J lost 0, with 9 bases in between. The CDR3 sequence is 14 residues long. Germline V lookup: CDR1 MNHEY, CDR2 SVGAGI.

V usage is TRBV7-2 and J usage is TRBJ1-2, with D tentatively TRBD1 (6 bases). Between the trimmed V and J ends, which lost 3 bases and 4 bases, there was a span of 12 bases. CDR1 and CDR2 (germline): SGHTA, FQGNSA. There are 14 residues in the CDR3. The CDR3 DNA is TGTGCCAGCAGCTTTTGGACAGTTCGCTATGGCTACACCTTC. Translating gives CASSFWTVRYGYTF.

In nucleotides, the CDR3 is TGTGCCAGCAGCCCGCTAGCGGGAGAATGGGAGACCCAGTACTTC. This codes for CASSPLAGEWETQYF. The chain couples TRBV7-9 to TRBJ2-5; 10 bases fit TRBD2. CDR1 is SEHNR and CDR2 is FQNEAQ in the germline V gene (reference sequence). CDR3 length equals 15 residues. Losses at the gene ends were 5 bases for V and 5 bases for J; bases not matched to a gene: 8.

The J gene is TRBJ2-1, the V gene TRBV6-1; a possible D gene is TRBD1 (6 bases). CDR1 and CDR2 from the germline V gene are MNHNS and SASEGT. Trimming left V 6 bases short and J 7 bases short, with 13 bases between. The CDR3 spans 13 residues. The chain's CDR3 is CASSPTGYNEQFF. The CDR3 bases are TGTGCCAGCAGCCCGACAGGCTATAATGAGCAGTTCTTC.

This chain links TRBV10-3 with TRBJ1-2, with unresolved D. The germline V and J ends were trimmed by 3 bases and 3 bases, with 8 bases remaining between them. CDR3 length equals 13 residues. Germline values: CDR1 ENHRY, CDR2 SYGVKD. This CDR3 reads CAISERSDYGYTF. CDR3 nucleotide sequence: TGTGCCATCAGTGAACGATCGGACTATGGCTACACCTTC.

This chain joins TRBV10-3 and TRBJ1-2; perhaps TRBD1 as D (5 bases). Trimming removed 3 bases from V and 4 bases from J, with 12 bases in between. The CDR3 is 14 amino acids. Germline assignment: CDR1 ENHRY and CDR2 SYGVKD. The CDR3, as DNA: TGTGCCATCAGTGAATCAGGGATTGGCTATGGCTACACCTTC. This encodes CAISESGIGYGYTF.

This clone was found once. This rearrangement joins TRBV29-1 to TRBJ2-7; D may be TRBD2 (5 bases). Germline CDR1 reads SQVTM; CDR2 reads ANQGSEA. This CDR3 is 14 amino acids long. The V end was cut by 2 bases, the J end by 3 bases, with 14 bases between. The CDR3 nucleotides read TGCAGCGTTGAATCGAGGGAATCCAGCTACGAGCAGTACTTC. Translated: CSVESRESSYEQYF.

The CDR3 loop reads CASGWTGGTYNEQFF. DNA for the CDR3: TGTGCCAGCGGATGGACAGGGGGCACCTACAATGAGCAGTTCTTC. This chain links TRBV27 with TRBJ2-1; 11 bases line up with TRBD1. V trimming: 8 bases; J trimming: 2 bases; junction bases outside the gene matches: 5. Germline CDR1 MNHEY, CDR2 SMNVEV (reference sequence). The CDR3 loop spans 15 amino acids.